These T cell receptor beta chains were read from a single sample in a study of T cells in Graves' hyperthyroidism and ophthalmopathy. Each CDR3 protein gets one entry after TCRdb re-called the multiplex PCR reads with MiXCR. The sample yields 500,000 to 650,000 distinct CDR3 sequences, 35% to 50% seen once. Sequencing was performed on peripheral blood or thyroid tissue (not recorded which). The receptors originated from an adult woman with Graves' disease, either hyperthyroidism or ophthalmopathy (not recorded which). Both conserved end residues are part of each CDR3. D genes are given only for firm matches. Clone sizes are given selectively: once, few, many, or a class where the clone is expanded.

>.|TRBJ1-5|.|TRBV6-1
CAGSVSSPGRGGGSNQPQHF
TGTGCCGGCAGTGTTAGCAGTCCGGGACGAGGAGGGGGTAGCAATCAGCCCCAGCATTTT
>.|TRBJ1-2|many|TRBV20-1
CSARDGTANYGYTF
TGCAGTGCTAGAGACGGGACGGCTAACTATGGCTACACCTTC
>.|TRBJ1-1|many|TRBV6-5
CASSYSSTNTEAFF
TGTGCCAGCAGTTACTCGAGTACGAACACTGAAGCTTTCTTT
>.|TRBJ2-6|many|TRBV5-1
CASSLANSGANVLTF
TGCGCCAGCAGCTTGGCCAACTCTGGGGCCAACGTCCTGACTTTC
>TRBD2|TRBJ2-7|few|TRBV6-4
CASNSRGLALYEQYF
TGTGCCAGCAATAGCCGGGGACTAGCTTTGTACGAGCAGTACTTC
>.|TRBJ2-7|many|TRBV7-9
CASSPQSDRAYEQYF
TGTGCCAGCAGCCCTCAGTCGGACAGAGCGTACGAGCAGTACTTC
>.|TRBJ1-2|.|TRBV24-1
CATSAGALTYGYTF
TGTGCCACCAGCGCAGGGGCATTGACATATGGCTACACCTTC
>.|TRBJ1-4|many|TRBV12-3/TRBV12-4
CASSLSGGKHEKLFF
TGTGCCAGCAGTTTGTCGGGAGGGAAACATGAAAAACTGTTTTTT
>.|TRBJ1-3|many|TRBV20-1
CSARKTTGNTIYF
TGCAGTGCTAGGAAGACAACGGGAAACACCATATATTTT
>.|TRBJ1-5|once|TRBV7-6
CASSLGSGGQTQHF
TGTGCCAGCAGCTTAGGGTCTGGGGGGCAGACCCAGCATTTT
>TRBD1|TRBJ2-6|many|TRBV2
CASRADRAGSGANVLTF
TGTGCCAGCAGGGCGGACAGGGCAGGCTCTGGGGCCAACGTCCTGACTTTC
>.|TRBJ1-2|few|TRBV24-1
CATSDLHDSSGSGYTF
TGTGCCACCAGTGATTTGCACGACAGTTCCGGAAGCGGCTACACCTTC
>.|TRBJ1-1|.|TRBV7-9
CAGSEETGKNTEAFF
TGTGCCGGCAGCGAGGAAACAGGGAAGAACACTGAAGCTTTCTTT
>.|TRBJ1-6|many|TRBV7-8
CASSLDSGSPLHF
TGTGCCAGCAGCTTAGACTCGGGTTCACCCCTCCACTTT
>.|TRBJ1-5|many|TRBV20-1
CSASQGRESNQPQHF
TGCAGTGCTAGTCAGGGGAGGGAAAGCAATCAGCCCCAGCATTTT